This is a list of T cell receptor beta chains from one sample in a study of shared clonotypes between healthy human individuals. TCRdb keeps only in-frame clones here, not all; method: immunoSEQ multiplex PCR. The table includes hundreds of thousands of clones, around 78% detected once. Sequencing used memory CD4+ T cells sorted from blood. All receptors derive from a young woman in good health. Each CDR3 is given with its conserved first and last residue. A D gene is named only where the DNA matches it firmly. Expanded clones get a size class; other rows say once, few or many, or leave the size out.

V: TRBV28; J: TRBJ1-5; D: .; size: .; DNA: TGTGCCAGCAAATTGATTCGATCTAATCAGCCCCAGCATTTT; CDR3: CASKLIRSNQPQHF
V: TRBV2; J: TRBJ1-1; D: .; size: .; DNA: TGTGCCAGCAGTCCCCTCGGGGGGATAGGGAACACTGAAGCTTTCTTT; CDR3: CASSPLGGIGNTEAFF
V: TRBV6-1; J: TRBJ1-3; D: .; size: once; DNA: TGTGCCAGCAGCCCGGAATGGGCTTCTGGAAACACCATATATTTT; CDR3: CASSPEWASGNTIYF
V: TRBV28; J: TRBJ1-5; D: .; size: .; DNA: TGTGCCAGCAGTTTATGGGGACGCGCTGCAGGGAATCAGCCCCAGCATTTT; CDR3: CASSLWGRAAGNQPQHF
V: TRBV19; J: TRBJ2-1; D: .; size: .; DNA: TGTGCCAGTACCGCGACTGGCTCCTACAATGAGCAGTTCTTC; CDR3: CASTATGSYNEQFF
V: TRBV5-5; J: TRBJ1-2; D: .; size: .; DNA: TGTGCCAGCAGCTACTTGGGATATGGCTACACCTTC; CDR3: CASSYLGYGYTF
V: TRBV7-9; J: TRBJ2-1; D: .; size: .; DNA: TGTGCCAGCAGCCCTCGCTCGGACTCCGACAATGAGCAGTTCTTC; CDR3: CASSPRSDSDNEQFF
V: TRBV20-1; J: TRBJ1-2; D: .; size: few; DNA: TGCAGTGCTAGCGACACCGGCTACACCTTC; CDR3: CSASDTGYTF
V: TRBV2; J: TRBJ1-5; D: .; size: few; DNA: TGTGCCAGCAGTCCTTGGCAAGGGGAGGTTCAGCCCCAGCATTTT; CDR3: CASSPWQGEVQPQHF
V: TRBV30; J: TRBJ1-5; D: .; size: .; DNA: TGTGCCTGGAGTGACGGTAGAACGAATCAGCCCCAGCATTTT; CDR3: CAWSDGRTNQPQHF
V: TRBV5-1; J: TRBJ2-7; D: .; size: .; DNA: TGCGCCAGCAGCTACTCGGACGGTTACGAGCAGTACTTC; CDR3: CASSYSDGYEQYF
V: TRBV4-1; J: TRBJ1-3; D: TRBD1; size: .; DNA: TGCGCCAGCAGCCAAGGGCGGGACAGGGGAGGTGGAAACACCATATATTTT; CDR3: CASSQGRDRGGGNTIYF
V: TRBV10-3; J: TRBJ2-7; D: TRBD1; size: .; DNA: TGTGCCATCAGTGAGGGGACAGGTTCTCCCTACGAGCAGTACTTC; CDR3: CAISEGTGSPYEQYF
V: TRBV29-1; J: TRBJ2-5; D: .; size: few; DNA: TGCAGCTTAGGGGCTTCGCAAGGGGAGACCCAGTACTTC; CDR3: CSLGASQGETQYF
V: TRBV29-1; J: TRBJ2-7; D: .; size: .; DNA: TGCAGCGTCGCGCGGTCTACCGAGCAGTACTTC; CDR3: CSVARSTEQYF
V: TRBV4-1; J: TRBJ2-5; D: .; size: .; DNA: TGCGCCAGCAGCCAAGATACGCAGGAGATGTACCAAGAGACCCAGTACTTC; CDR3: CASSQDTQEMYQETQYF
V: TRBV4-1; J: TRBJ1-2; D: .; size: .; DNA: TGCGCCAGCAGCCCTCCAGAAGGTAGACCCATATTATATGGCTACACCTTC; CDR3: CASSPPEGRPILYGYTF
V: TRBV5-1; J: TRBJ2-3; D: TRBD2; size: .; DNA: TGCGCCAGCAGCTCTGGGGTAGCGGGAGGGCCTACAGATACGCAGTATTTT; CDR3: CASSSGVAGGPTDTQYF
V: TRBV6-6; J: TRBJ2-2; D: TRBD1; size: once; DNA: TGTGCCAGCAGTTATACCACAGGGGTATACACCGGGGAGCTGTTTTTT; CDR3: CASSYTTGVYTGELFF
V: TRBV6-6; J: TRBJ2-7; D: TRBD2; size: .; DNA: TGTGCCAGCAGTTACCGGCTAGGGACTACCTACGAGCAGTACTTC; CDR3: CASSYRLGTTYEQYF
V: TRBV6-5; J: TRBJ2-7; D: .; size: .; DNA: TGTGCCAGCAGTTACGAGCGGGCCTCCTACGAGCAGTACTTC; CDR3: CASSYERASYEQYF
V: TRBV7-2; J: TRBJ2-1; D: TRBD1; size: .; DNA: TGTGCCAGCAGCTTAAGGGGACCGAACAGGGGGAGTTGGAATGAGCAGTTCTTC; CDR3: CASSLRGPNRGSWNEQFF
V: TRBV28; J: TRBJ2-1; D: .; size: .; DNA: TGTGCCAGCCGGACTACCTACAATGAGCAGTTCTTC; CDR3: CASRTTYNEQFF
V: TRBV5-1; J: TRBJ2-4; D: .; size: .; DNA: TGCGCCAGCAGCTTGGACAGGGTAAACATTCAGTACTTC; CDR3: CASSLDRVNIQYF
V: TRBV19; J: TRBJ2-4; D: .; size: .; DNA: TGTGCCAGTAATTCCGGACAGCCTCTAGCCAAAAACATTCAGTACTTC; CDR3: CASNSGQPLAKNIQYF
V: TRBV7-2; J: TRBJ2-7; D: TRBD2; size: .; DNA: TGTGCCAGCAGCCAGGGACTAGCGGGGTCCTACGAGCAGTACTTC; CDR3: CASSQGLAGSYEQYF
V: TRBV9; J: TRBJ2-2; D: TRBD1; size: .; DNA: TGTGCCAGCAGCCCCGGGACAGGGTACACCGGGGAGCTGTTTTTT; CDR3: CASSPGTGYTGELFF
V: TRBV7-7; J: TRBJ2-6; D: .; size: few; DNA: TGTGCCAGCAGCTCGTGTGTTAAGTGCCAAAGTCGGGCCAACGTCCTGACTTTC; CDR3: CASSSCVKCQSRANVLTF
V: TRBV18; J: TRBJ2-7; D: TRBD1; size: .; DNA: TGTGCCAGCTCACTGGACAGGGGGCCGGGGGAGCAGTACTTC; CDR3: CASSLDRGPGEQYF
V: TRBV28; J: TRBJ1-2; D: TRBD1; size: .; DNA: TGTGCCAGCAGAACTCCTACAGGGGATGGCTACACCTTC; CDR3: CASRTPTGDGYTF
V: TRBV6-5; J: TRBJ2-7; D: .; size: .; DNA: TGTGCCAGCAGTTACGCGGCCGAGCAGTACTTC; CDR3: CASSYAAEQYF
V: TRBV2; J: TRBJ1-2; D: TRBD1; size: .; DNA: TGTGCCAGCAGCGTACAGGGGCGGGCTAACTATGGCTACACCTTC; CDR3: CASSVQGRANYGYTF
V: TRBV28; J: TRBJ2-7; D: .; size: .; DNA: TGTGCCAGCAGCTTTCAAAAAGGGTCAGCATACGAGCAGTACTTC; CDR3: CASSFQKGSAYEQYF
V: TRBV6-6; J: TRBJ1-5; D: .; size: .; DNA: TGTGCCAGCAGTTACTCCGGCTTGTCTCAGCCCCAGCATTTT; CDR3: CASSYSGLSQPQHF
V: TRBV7-8; J: TRBJ1-2; D: TRBD1; size: once; DNA: TGTGCCAGCAGCTCGCGGGACAGGGCTGGCTACACCTTC; CDR3: CASSSRDRAGYTF
V: TRBV6-1; J: TRBJ1-2; D: TRBD1; size: many; DNA: TGTGCCAGCAGTGAAGCAGTGACAGGGAACTATGGCTACACCTTC; CDR3: CASSEAVTGNYGYTF
V: TRBV7-9; J: TRBJ1-1; D: TRBD1; size: few; DNA: TGTGCCAGCAGCGTGGGACAGGGAAACACTGAAGCTTTCTTT; CDR3: CASSVGQGNTEAFF
V: TRBV28; J: TRBJ1-2; D: TRBD1; size: .; DNA: TGTGCCAGCAGTTCTCCCTGGGGACAGGGACGGGGCTACACCTTC; CDR3: CASSSPWGQGRGYTF
V: TRBV30; J: TRBJ1-1; D: .; size: once; DNA: TGTGCCTGGAGCCTTTCTCAGACGGCCCGGGGGACTGAAGCTTTCTTT; CDR3: CAWSLSQTARGTEAFF
V: TRBV19; J: TRBJ1-5; D: .; size: .; DNA: TGTGCCAGTACCGCACCAGGACGGAAAAATCAGCCCCAGCATTTT; CDR3: CASTAPGRKNQPQHF
V: TRBV6-5; J: TRBJ1-5; D: TRBD1; size: .; DNA: TGTGCCAGCAGTCCTAGACAGGGGGCCTTGCCCCAGCATTTT; CDR3: CASSPRQGALPQHF
V: TRBV19; J: TRBJ1-5; D: TRBD1; size: once; DNA: TGTGCCAGTAGTACAGGGACAGGGTTAGGGTGGCCCCAGCATTTT; CDR3: CASSTGTGLGWPQHF
V: TRBV7-2; J: TRBJ1-1; D: .; size: .; DNA: TGTGCCAGCAGCTTAGCAGGGAGAGTAGGAGCTTTCTTT; CDR3: CASSLAGRVGAFF
V: TRBV30; J: TRBJ1-3; D: .; size: .; DNA: TGTGCCTGGCGGCGGCAGGCCCTTCCGGGAAACACCATATATTTT; CDR3: CAWRRQALPGNTIYF
V: TRBV28; J: TRBJ2-7; D: .; size: .; DNA: TGTGCCAGCTTCCGGGAGCAGTACTTC; CDR3: CASFREQYF
V: TRBV5-1; J: TRBJ1-2; D: .; size: few; DNA: TGCGCCAGCAGCGTCCAGGGAGTCTATGGCTACACCTTC; CDR3: CASSVQGVYGYTF
V: TRBV5-1; J: TRBJ2-3; D: TRBD1; size: .; DNA: TGCGCCAGCAGCCCGGGACAGGGGGCGATTAATACGCAGTATTTT; CDR3: CASSPGQGAINTQYF
V: TRBV7-2; J: TRBJ1-1; D: TRBD1; size: few; DNA: TGTGCCAGCAGCATAACAGGGGACACTGAAGCTTTCTTT; CDR3: CASSITGDTEAFF